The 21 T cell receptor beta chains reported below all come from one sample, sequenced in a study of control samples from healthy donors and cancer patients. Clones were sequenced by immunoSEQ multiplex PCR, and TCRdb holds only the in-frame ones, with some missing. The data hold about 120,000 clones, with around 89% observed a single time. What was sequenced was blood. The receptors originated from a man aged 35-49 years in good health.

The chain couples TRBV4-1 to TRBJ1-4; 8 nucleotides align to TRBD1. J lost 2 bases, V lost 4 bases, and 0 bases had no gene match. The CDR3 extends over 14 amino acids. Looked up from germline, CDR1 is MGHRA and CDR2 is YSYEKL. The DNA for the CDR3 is TGCGCCAGCAGCCGACAGGGGACTAATGAAAAACTGTTTTTT. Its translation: CASSRQGTNEKLFF.

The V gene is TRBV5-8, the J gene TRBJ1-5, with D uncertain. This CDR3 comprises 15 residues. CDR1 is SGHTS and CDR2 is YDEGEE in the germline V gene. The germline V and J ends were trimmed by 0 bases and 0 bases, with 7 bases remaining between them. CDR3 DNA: TGTGCCAGCAGCTTGGCCAAGTATAGCAATCAGCCCCAGCATTTT. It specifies CASSLAKYSNQPQHF.

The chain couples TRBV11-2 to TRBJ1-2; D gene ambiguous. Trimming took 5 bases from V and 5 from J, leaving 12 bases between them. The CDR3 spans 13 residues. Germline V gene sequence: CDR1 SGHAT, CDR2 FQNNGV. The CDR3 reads CASSPRSRYGYTF. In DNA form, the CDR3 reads TGTGCCAGCAGCCCCCGGTCGAGGTATGGCTACACCTTC.

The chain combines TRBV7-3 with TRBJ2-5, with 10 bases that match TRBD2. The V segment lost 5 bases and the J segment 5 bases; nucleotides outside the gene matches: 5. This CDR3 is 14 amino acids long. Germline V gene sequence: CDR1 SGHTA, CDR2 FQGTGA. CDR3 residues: CASSAVAGGETQYF. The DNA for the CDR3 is TGTGCCAGCAGCGCCGTAGCGGGGGGCGAGACCCAGTACTTC.

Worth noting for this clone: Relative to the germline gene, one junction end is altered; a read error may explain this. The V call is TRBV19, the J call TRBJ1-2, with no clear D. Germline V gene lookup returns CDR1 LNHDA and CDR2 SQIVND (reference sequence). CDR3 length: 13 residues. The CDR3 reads CASTPERTHGHTF. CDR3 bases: TGTGCCAGTACCCCGGAACGGACCCATGGCCACACCTTC.

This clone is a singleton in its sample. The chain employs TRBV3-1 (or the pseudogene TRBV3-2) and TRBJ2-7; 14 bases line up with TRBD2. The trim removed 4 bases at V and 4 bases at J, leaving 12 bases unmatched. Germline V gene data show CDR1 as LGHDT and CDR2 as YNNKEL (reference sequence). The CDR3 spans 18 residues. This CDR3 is CASSLNTIGTSGGYEQYF. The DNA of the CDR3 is TGTGCCAGCAGCCTCAATACGATAGGGACTAGCGGGGGTTACGAGCAGTACTTC.

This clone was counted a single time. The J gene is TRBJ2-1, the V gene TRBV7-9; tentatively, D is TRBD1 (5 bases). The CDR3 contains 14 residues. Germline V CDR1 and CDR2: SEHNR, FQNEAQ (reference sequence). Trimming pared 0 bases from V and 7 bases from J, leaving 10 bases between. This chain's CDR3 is CASSLAQGRNEQFF. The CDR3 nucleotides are TGTGCCAGCAGCTTAGCGCAGGGTCGGAATGAGCAGTTCTTC.

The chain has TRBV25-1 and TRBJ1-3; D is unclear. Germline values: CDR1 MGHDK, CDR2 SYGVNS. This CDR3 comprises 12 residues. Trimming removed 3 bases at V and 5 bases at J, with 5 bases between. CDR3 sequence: CASSDHRNTIYF. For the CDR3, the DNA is TGTGCCAGCAGTGATCATCGAAACACCATATATTTT. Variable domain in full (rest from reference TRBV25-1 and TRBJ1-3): EADIYQTPRYLVIGTGKKITLECSQTMGHDKMYWYQQDPGMELHLIHYSYGVNSTEKGDLSSESTVSRIRTEHFPLTLESARPSHTSQYLCASSDHRNTIYFGEGSWLTVV.

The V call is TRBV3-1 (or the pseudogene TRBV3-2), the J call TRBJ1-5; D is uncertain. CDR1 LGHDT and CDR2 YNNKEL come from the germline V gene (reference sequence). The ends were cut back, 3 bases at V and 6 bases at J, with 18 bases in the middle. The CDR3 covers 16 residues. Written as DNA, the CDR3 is TGTGCCAGCAGCCATTCATGGGGAGGGATTGGTCAGCCCCAGCATTTT. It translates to CASSHSWGGIGQPQHF.

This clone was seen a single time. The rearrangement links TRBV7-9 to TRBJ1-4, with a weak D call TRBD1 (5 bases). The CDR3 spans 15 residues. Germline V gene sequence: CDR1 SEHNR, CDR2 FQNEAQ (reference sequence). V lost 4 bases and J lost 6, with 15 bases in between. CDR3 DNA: TGTGCCAGCAGCTCGGGCGGGGGATTACATGAAAAACTGTTTTTT. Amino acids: CASSSGGGLHEKLFF.

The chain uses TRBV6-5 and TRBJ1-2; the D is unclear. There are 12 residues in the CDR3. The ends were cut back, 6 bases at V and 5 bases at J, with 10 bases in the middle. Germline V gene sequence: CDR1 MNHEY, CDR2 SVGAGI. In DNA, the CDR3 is TGTGCCAGCAGACCGGACCAATATGGCTACACCTTC. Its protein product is CASRPDQYGYTF.

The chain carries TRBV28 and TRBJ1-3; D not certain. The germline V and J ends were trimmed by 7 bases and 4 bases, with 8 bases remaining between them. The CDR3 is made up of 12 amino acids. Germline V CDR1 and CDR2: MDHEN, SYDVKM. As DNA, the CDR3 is TGTGCCAGCACTACCCCCGGAAACACCATATATTTT. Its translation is CASTTPGNTIYF.

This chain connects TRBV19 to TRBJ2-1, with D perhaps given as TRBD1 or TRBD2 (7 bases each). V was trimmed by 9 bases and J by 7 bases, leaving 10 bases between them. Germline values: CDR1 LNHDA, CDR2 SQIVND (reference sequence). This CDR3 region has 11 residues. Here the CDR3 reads CASRGGNEQFF. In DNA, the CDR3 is TGTGCCAGCAGGGGGGGTAATGAGCAGTTCTTC.

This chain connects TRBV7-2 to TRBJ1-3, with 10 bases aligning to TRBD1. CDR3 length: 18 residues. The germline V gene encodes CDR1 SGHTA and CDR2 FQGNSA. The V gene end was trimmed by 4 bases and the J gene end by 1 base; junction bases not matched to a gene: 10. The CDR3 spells CASSWTGGESLSGNTIYF. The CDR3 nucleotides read TGTGCCAGCAGCTGGACAGGGGGAGAATCTCTTTCTGGAAACACCATATATTTT.

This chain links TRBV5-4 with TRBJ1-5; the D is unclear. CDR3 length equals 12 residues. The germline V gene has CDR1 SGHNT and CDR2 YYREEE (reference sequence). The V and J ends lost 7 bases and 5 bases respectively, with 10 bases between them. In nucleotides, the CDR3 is TGTGCCAGCTCCGCCGAAGATCAGCCCCAGCATTTT. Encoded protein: CASSAEDQPQHF.

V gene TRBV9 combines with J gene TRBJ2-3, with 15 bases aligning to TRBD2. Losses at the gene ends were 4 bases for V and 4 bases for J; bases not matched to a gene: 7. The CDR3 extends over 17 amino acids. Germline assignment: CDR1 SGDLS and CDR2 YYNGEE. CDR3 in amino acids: CASSLGLAGGGSDTQYF. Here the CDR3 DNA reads TGTGCCAGCAGCCTGGGACTAGCGGGGGGTGGGTCAGATACGCAGTATTTT.

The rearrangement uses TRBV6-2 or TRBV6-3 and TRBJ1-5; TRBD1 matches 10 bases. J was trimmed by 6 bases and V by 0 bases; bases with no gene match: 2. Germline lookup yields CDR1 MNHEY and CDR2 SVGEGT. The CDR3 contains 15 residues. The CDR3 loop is CASSYSTGGGQPQHF. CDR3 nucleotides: TGTGCCAGCAGTTACTCGACAGGGGGCGGTCAGCCCCAGCATTTT.

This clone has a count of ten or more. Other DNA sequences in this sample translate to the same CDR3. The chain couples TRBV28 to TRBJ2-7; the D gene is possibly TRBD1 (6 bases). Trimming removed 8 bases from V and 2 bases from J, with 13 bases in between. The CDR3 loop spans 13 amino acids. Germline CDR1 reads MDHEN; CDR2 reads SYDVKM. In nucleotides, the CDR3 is TGTGCCAGCTCAGGGACACCGACCTACGAGCAGTACTTC. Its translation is CASSGTPTYEQYF.

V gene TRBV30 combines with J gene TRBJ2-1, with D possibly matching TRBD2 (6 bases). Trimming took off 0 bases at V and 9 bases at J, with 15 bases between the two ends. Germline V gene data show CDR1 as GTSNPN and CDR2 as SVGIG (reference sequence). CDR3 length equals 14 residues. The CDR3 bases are TGTGCCTGGAGTGTACGGCGGGGAAGTGGTGAGCAGTTCTTC. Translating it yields CAWSVRRGSGEQFF.

In DNA form, the CDR3 reads TGTGCCAGCAGTGAAGGACCTAACAGGGGTGATACGCAGTATTTT. Translated, it gives CASSEGPNRGDTQYF. The chain recombines TRBV6-1 with TRBJ2-3; 7 bases are shared with TRBD1. The CDR3 covers 15 residues. CDR1 is MNHNS, CDR2 SASEGT, per germline. Unmatched junction bases numbered 7, after V lost 1 base and J lost 6 bases.

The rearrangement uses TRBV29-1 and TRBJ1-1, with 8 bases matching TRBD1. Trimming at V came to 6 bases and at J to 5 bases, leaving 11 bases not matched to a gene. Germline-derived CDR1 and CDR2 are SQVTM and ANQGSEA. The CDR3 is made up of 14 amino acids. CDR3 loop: CSVRDRTPGTEAFF. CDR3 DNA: TGCAGCGTCCGGGACAGGACCCCCGGGACTGAAGCTTTCTTT.